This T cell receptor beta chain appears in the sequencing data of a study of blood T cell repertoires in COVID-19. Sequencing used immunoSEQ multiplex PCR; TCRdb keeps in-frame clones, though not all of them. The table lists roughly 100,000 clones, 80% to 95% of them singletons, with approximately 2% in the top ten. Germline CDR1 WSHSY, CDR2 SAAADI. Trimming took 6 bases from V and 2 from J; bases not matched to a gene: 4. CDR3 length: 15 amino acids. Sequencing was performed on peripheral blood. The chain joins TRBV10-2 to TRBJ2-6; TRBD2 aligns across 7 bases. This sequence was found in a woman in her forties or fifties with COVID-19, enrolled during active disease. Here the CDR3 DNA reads TGCGCCAGCAGCGGGAGCGGGGCTGGGGCCAACGTCCTGACTTTC. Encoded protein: CASSGSGAGANVLTF.